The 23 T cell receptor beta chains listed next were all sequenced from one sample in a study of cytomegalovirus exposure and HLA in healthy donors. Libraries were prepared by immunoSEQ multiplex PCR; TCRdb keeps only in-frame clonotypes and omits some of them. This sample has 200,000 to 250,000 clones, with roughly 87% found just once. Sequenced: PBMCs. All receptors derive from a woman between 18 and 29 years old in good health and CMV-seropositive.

The CDR3 loop reads CASRKEGVPGGYTF. The CDR3 coding sequence is TGTGCCAGCAGGAAGGAAGGGGTCCCCGGAGGCTACACCTTC. The chain couples TRBV6-4 to TRBJ1-2; the D gene is possibly TRBD1 (5 bases). V lost 6 bases, J lost 8 bases, and 19 bases lay in between. Germline V gene lookup returns CDR1 MRHNA and CDR2 SNTAGT. This CDR3 region has 14 residues.

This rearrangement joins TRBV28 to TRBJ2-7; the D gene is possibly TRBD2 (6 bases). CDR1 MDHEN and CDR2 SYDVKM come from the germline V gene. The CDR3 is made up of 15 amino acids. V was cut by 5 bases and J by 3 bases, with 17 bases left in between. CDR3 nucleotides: TGTGCCAGCAGTGGACGGCGGGATCCCTTCTACGAGCAGTACTTC. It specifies CASSGRRDPFYEQYF.

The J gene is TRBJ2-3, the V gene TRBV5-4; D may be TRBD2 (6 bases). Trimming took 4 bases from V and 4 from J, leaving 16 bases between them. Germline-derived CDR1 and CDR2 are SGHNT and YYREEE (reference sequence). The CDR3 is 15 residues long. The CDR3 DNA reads TGTGCCAGCAGCCCCCCCGGGAGCAACCCAGATACGCAGTATTTT. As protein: CASSPPGSNPDTQYF.

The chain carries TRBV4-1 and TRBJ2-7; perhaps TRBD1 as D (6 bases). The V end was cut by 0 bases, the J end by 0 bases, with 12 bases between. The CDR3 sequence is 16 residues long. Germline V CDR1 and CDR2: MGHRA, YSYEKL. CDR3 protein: CASSQERDMSSYEQYF. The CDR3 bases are TGCGCCAGCAGCCAAGAGAGGGACATGAGCTCCTACGAGCAGTACTTC.

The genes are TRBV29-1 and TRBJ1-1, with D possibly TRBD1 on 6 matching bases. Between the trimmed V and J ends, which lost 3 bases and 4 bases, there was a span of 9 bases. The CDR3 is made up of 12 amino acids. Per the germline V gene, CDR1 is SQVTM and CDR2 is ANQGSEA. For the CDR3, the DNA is TGCAGCGTTGATGGCAGGGGCACTGAAGCTTTCTTT. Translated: CSVDGRGTEAFF. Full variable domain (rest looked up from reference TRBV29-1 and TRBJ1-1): SAVISQKPSRDICQRGTSLTIQCQVDSQVTMMFWYRQQPGQSLTLIATANQGSEATYESGFVIDKFPISRPNLTFSTLTVSNMSPEDSSIYLCSVDGRGTEAFFGQGTRLTVV.

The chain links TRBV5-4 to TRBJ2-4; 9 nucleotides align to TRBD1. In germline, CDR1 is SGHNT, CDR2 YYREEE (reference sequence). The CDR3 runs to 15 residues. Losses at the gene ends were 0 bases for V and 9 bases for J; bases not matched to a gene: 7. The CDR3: CASSLGDREITIQYF. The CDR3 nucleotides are TGTGCCAGCAGCTTGGGGGACAGGGAAATCACCATTCAGTACTTC.

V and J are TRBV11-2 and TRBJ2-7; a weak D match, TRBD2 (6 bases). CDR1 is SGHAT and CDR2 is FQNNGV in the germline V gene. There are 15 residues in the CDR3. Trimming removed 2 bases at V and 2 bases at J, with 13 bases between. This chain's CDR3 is CASSLRGTYAYEQYF. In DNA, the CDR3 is TGTGCCAGCAGCTTACGGGGGACTTACGCCTACGAGCAGTACTTC.

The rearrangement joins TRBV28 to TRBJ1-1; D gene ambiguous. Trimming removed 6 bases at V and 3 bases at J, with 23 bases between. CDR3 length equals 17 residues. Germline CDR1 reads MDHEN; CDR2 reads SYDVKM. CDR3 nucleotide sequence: TGTGCCAGCAGCGGCTGGCGGGGTTTCTTATCGGACACTGAAGCTTTCTTT. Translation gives CASSGWRGFLSDTEAFF. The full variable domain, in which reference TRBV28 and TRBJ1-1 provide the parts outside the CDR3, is DVKVTQSSRYLVKRTGEKVFLECVQDMDHENMFWYRQDPGLGLRLIYFSYDVKMKEKGDIPEGYSVSREKKERFSLILESASTNQTSMYLCASSGWRGFLSDTEAFFGQGTRLTVV.

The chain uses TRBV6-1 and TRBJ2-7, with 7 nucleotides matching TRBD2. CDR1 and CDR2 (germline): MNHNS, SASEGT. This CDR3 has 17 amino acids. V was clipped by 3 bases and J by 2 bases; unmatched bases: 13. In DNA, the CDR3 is TGTGCCAGCAGTGAGCGGTGGCTAGCGGACCTAACCTACGAGCAGTACTTC. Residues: CASSERWLADLTYEQYF.

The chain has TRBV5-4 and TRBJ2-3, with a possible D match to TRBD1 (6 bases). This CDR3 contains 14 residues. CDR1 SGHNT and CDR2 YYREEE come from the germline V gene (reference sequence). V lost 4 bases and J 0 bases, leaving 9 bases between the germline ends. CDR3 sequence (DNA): TGTGCCAGCAGCCCGGACAGAAGCACAGATACGCAGTATTTT. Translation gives CASSPDRSTDTQYF.

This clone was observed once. DNA of the CDR3: TGCGCCAGCAGTGAGGCGGGAGGGACCTACAATGAGCAGTTCTTC. Protein sequence: CASSEAGGTYNEQFF. The chain couples TRBV10-1 to TRBJ2-1; 9 nucleotides line up with TRBD2. Trimming removed 2 bases from V and 2 bases from J; junction bases left unmatched: 1. The CDR3 length is 15 residues. CDR1 and CDR2 from the germline V gene are WNHNN and SYGVQD (reference sequence).

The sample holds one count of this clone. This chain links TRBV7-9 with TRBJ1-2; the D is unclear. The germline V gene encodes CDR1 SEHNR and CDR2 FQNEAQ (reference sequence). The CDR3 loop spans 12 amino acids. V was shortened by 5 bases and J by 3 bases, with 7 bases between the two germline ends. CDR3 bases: TGTGCCAGCAGCCCGGGTGACTATGGCTACACCTTC. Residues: CASSPGDYGYTF.

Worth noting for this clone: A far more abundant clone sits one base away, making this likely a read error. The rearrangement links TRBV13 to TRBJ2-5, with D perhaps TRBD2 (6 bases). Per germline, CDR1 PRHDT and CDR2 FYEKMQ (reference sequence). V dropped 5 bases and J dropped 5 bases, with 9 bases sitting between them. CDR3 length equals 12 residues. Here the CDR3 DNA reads TGTGCCAGCAGCCTGGAGGGTGAGACCCAGTACTTC. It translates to CASSLEGETQYF.

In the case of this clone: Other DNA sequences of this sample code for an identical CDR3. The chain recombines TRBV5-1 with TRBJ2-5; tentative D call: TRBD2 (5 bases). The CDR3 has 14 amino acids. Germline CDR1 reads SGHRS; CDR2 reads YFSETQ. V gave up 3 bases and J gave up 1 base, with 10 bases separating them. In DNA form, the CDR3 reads TGCGCCAGCAGCTCTCCGGGGTTCCAAGAGACCCAGTACTTC. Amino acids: CASSSPGFQETQYF.

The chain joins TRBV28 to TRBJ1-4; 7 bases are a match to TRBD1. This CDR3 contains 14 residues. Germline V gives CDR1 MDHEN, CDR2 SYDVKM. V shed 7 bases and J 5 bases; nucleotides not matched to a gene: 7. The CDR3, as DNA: TGTGCCAGCACCATAGGGGGACAGAATGAAAAACTGTTTTTT. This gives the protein CASTIGGQNEKLFF.

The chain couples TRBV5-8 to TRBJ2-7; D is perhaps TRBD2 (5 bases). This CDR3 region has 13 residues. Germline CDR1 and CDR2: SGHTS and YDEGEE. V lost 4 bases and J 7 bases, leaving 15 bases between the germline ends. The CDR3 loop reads CASSRRSPKEQYF. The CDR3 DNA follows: TGTGCCAGCAGCCGGAGGTCCCCGAAGGAGCAGTACTTC.

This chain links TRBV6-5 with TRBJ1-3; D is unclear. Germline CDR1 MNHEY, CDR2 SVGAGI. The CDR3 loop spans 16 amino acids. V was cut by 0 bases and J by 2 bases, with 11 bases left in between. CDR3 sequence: CASSYSLGATGNTIYF. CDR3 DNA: TGTGCCAGCAGTTACTCGCTAGGAGCTACTGGAAACACCATATATTTT.

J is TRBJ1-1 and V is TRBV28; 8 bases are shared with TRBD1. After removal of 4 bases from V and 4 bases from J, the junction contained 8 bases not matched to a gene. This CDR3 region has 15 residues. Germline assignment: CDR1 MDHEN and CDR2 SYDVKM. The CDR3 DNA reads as TGTGCCAGCAGTTCAGGACAGGGAGGGGTCACTGAAGCTTTCTTT. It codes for CASSSGQGGVTEAFF.

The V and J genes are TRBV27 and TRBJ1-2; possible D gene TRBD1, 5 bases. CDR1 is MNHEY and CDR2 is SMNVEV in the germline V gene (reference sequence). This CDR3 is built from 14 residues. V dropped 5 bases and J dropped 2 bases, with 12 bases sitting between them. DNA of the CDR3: TGTGCCAGCAGTGTGACAGCGCTAAACTATGGCTACACCTTC. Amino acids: CASSVTALNYGYTF.

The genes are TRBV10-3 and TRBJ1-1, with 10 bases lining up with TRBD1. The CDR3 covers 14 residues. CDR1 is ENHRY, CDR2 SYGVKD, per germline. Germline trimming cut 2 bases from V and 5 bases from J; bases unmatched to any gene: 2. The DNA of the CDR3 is TGTGCCATCAGTGAGGACAGGGGGCAGACTGAAGCTTTCTTT. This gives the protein CAISEDRGQTEAFF.

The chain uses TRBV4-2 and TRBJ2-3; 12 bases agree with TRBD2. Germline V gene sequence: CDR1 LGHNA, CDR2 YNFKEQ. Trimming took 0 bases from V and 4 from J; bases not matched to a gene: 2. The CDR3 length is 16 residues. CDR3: CASSQELAGGSDTQYF. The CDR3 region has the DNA TGTGCCAGCAGCCAAGAACTAGCGGGAGGTTCAGATACGCAGTATTTT.

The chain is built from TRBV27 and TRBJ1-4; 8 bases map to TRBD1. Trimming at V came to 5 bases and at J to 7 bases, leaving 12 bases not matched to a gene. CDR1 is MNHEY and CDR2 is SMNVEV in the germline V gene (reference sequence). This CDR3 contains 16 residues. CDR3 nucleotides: TGTGCCAGCAGTCGCTACCTCAGGGGGCGGGTTGAAAAACTGTTTTTT. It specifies CASSRYLRGRVEKLFF.

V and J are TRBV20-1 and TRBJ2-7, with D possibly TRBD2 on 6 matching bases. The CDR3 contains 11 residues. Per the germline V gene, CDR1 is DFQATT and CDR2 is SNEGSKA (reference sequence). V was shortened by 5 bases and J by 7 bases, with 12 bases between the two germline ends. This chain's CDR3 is CSAPLAREQYF. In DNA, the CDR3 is TGCAGTGCTCCACTAGCTCGTGAGCAGTACTTC.